The 14 T cell receptor beta chains reported below all come from one sample, sequenced in a study of Graves' ophthalmopathy and Graves' hyperthyroidism. The TCR beta CDR3 regions underwent amplification from RNA transcripts. HTBI-primed RT-PCR formed the first round, and a multiplex PCR formed the second. MiXCR was run by TCRdb on the multiplex PCR reads, yielding one entry per CDR3 protein. In the table there are about 550,000 distinct CDR3 sequences, approximately 35% of which are singletons. The sequencing input was peripheral blood or thyroid tissue (not recorded which). These receptors were taken from an adult man with Graves' hyperthyroidism.

This clonotype was found a few times. This chain links TRBV27 with TRBJ1-4, with TRBD1 as a possible D gene (6 bases). Germline-derived CDR1 and CDR2 are MNHEY and SMNVEV (reference sequence). There are 12 residues in the CDR3. The V end was cut by 6 bases, the J end by 8 bases, with 10 bases between. The CDR3 bases are TGTGCCAGCAGAACAGGGCGCGAAAAACTGTTTTTT. Protein sequence: CASRTGREKLFF.

This clonotype was counted many times. This chain joins TRBV29-1 and TRBJ2-2, with D perhaps TRBD1 (5 bases). CDR1 SQVTM and CDR2 ANQGSEA come from the germline V gene. This CDR3 has 13 amino acids. The germline V and J ends were trimmed by 6 bases and 0 bases, with 8 bases remaining between them. The DNA of the CDR3 is TGCAGCGTCGGACACACGAACACCGGGGAGCTGTTTTTT. Translation gives CSVGHTNTGELFF.

This clonotype was seen many times. The V call is TRBV29-1, the J call TRBJ1-1, with no clear D. Trimming took 7 bases from V and 1 from J, leaving 10 bases between them. Germline values: CDR1 SQVTM, CDR2 ANQGSEA. This CDR3 is 12 amino acids long. The CDR3 reads CSGTPGNTEAFF. For the CDR3, the DNA is TGCAGCGGCACACCAGGGAACACTGAAGCTTTCTTT.

For this clonotype: It may be a read error: a sequence one base away is much more abundant. The chain is built from TRBV2 and TRBJ1-1, with 7 bases lining up with TRBD1. Germline V lookup: CDR1 SNHLY, CDR2 FYNNEI. Trimming cost V 3 bases and J 3 bases; bases outside gene matches: 4. This CDR3 region has 14 residues. Here the CDR3 reads CASSDTQGYTEAFF. CDR3 sequence (DNA): TGTGCCAGCAGTGATACACAGGGGTACACTGAAGCTTTCTTT.

This clonotype was detected many times. The CDR3 loop reads CASSLNREGGGYTF. CDR3 coding DNA: TGTGCCAGCAGCCTTAACAGGGAGGGGGGTGGCTACACCTTC. The chain employs TRBV7-2 and TRBJ1-2; weak D call: TRBD1 (6 bases). This CDR3 has 14 residues. V lost 5 bases to trimming and J lost 7 bases, with 17 bases between them. Germline CDR1 SGHTA, CDR2 FQGNSA.

This chain connects TRBV28 to TRBJ1-1; a weak D match, TRBD1 (5 bases). Germline loops: CDR1 MDHEN, CDR2 SYDVKM. The CDR3 runs 13 residues. V lost 7 bases to trimming and J lost 4 bases, with 13 bases between them. CDR3 in DNA: TGTGCCAGCATCTTCGCGGGGGTCACTGAAGCTTTCTTT. Amino acid sequence: CASIFAGVTEAFF.

The genes are TRBV9 and TRBJ2-2; 7 bases fit TRBD2. The V segment lost 0 bases and the J segment 1 base; nucleotides outside the gene matches: 6. This CDR3 comprises 17 residues. The germline CDR1 and CDR2 sequences are SGDLS and YYNGEE. DNA for the CDR3: TGTGCCAGCAGCGTAGCTGGCGGGAGTGTGAACACCGGGGAGCTGTTTTTT. Its protein is CASSVAGGSVNTGELFF. The full variable domain, completed using reference TRBV9 and TRBJ2-2, is DSGVTQTPKHLITATGQRVTLRCSPRSGDLSVYWYQQSLDQGLQFLIQYYNGEERAKGNILERFSAQQFPDLHSELNLSSLELGDSALYFCASSVAGGSVNTGELFFGEGSRLTVL.

This clonotype was found many times. This chain links TRBV9 with TRBJ1-6; 9 bases are a match to TRBD1. The germline V gene encodes CDR1 SGDLS and CDR2 YYNGEE. The CDR3 spans 15 residues. J gave up 9 bases and V 4 bases, and 8 bases lay outside the gene matches. The CDR3 protein is CASSMTGGVSSPLHF. CDR3 bases: TGTGCCAGCAGCATGACAGGGGGAGTATCTTCACCCCTCCACTTT.

This clonotype came up many times. The chain carries TRBV19 and TRBJ2-5, with D unclear. Germline CDR1 LNHDA, CDR2 SQIVND (reference sequence). The germline V and J ends were trimmed by 8 bases and 7 bases, with 14 bases remaining between them. This CDR3 spans 12 amino acids. The CDR3 region has the DNA TGTGCCAGTTCTCAGGCCGGCGGGACCCAGTACTTC. This encodes CASSQAGGTQYF.

This clonotype was seen many times. The V call is TRBV7-9, the J call TRBJ2-7, with D possibly TRBD1 on 6 matching bases. The V end lost 0 bases, the J end lost 6 bases, and 9 bases lay between the germline ends. CDR3 length: 13 residues. Per germline, CDR1 SEHNR and CDR2 FQNEAQ (reference sequence). CDR3 nucleotide sequence: TGTGCCAGCAGCTTAGCTTCAGGGGTCGAGCAGTACTTC. Translation: CASSLASGVEQYF.

The chain has TRBV29-1 and TRBJ1-4; 7 bases are shared with TRBD1. CDR1 and CDR2 (germline): SQVTM, ANQGSEA. The CDR3 length is 15 residues. V lost 4 bases and J lost 3; bases outside the gene matches: 8. The CDR3 loop reads CSVGSWTGSNEKLFF. For the CDR3, the DNA is TGCAGCGTTGGATCATGGACAGGCTCTAATGAAAAACTGTTTTTT.

This clonotype has only one observation. The chain has TRBV2 and TRBJ1-4; no clear D. Germline V gene sequence: CDR1 SNHLY, CDR2 FYNNEI. Trimming cost V 4 bases and J 8 bases, with 11 bases left between them. CDR3 length equals 13 residues. The CDR3, as DNA: TGTGCCAGCAGTGGAGATGTTAGAGAAAAACTGTTTTTT. Translating it yields CASSGDVREKLFF.

The chain uses TRBV7-3 and TRBJ1-4; D unresolved. Germline CDR1 reads SGHTA; CDR2 reads FQGTGA. V was shortened by 1 base and J by 8 bases, with 14 bases between the two germline ends. CDR3 size: 15 residues. The CDR3 loop reads CASSLKRATGEKLFF. The CDR3 region has the DNA TGTGCCAGCAGCTTAAAGAGAGCTACCGGGGAAAAACTGTTTTTT.

The gene calls are TRBV9 and TRBJ2-5, with D perhaps TRBD1 or TRBD2 (5 bases each). Trimming took off 4 bases at V and 10 bases at J, with 23 bases between the two ends. Per the germline V gene, CDR1 is SGDLS and CDR2 is YYNGEE. CDR3 length: 15 amino acids. Written as DNA, the CDR3 is TGTGCCAGCAGCCTAACCGGGACGGCCAATATCGACCAGTACTTC. Its protein product is CASSLTGTANIDQYF. Drawing the rest from reference TRBV9 and TRBJ2-5, the complete variable domain is DSGVTQTPKHLITATGQRVTLRCSPRSGDLSVYWYQQSLDQGLQFLIQYYNGEERAKGNILERFSAQQFPDLHSELNLSSLELGDSALYFCASSLTGTANIDQYFGPGTRLLVL.